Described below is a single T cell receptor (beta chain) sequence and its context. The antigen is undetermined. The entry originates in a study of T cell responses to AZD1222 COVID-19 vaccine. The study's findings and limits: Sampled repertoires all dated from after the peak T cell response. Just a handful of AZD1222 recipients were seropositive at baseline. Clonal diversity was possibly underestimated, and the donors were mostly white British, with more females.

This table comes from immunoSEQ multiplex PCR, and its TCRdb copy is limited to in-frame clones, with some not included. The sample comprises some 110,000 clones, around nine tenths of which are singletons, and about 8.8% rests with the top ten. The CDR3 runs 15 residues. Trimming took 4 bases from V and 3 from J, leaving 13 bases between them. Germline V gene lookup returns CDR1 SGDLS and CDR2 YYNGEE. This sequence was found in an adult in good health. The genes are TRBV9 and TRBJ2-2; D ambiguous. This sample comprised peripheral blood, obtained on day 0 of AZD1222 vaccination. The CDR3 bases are TGTGCCAGCAGCCCCGTCGAGATTTACACCGGGGAGCTGTTTTTT. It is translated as CASSPVEIYTGELFF.